What follows are 9 T cell receptor beta chains derived from one specimen sequenced in a study of T cell responses to AZD1222 COVID-19 vaccine. Produced via immunoSEQ multiplex PCR; TCRdb's table is partial and in-frame only. This table holds 100,000 or so clones, approximately 88% found once. This sample comprised peripheral blood, obtained on day 0 of AZD1222 vaccination. The receptors here all came from an adult in good health.

The chain links TRBV29-1 to TRBJ2-7; D assignment may be TRBD1 or TRBD2 (6 bases each). Between the trimmed V and J ends, which lost 7 bases and 7 bases, there was a span of 14 bases. The CDR3 has 11 residues. CDR1 is SQVTM and CDR2 is ANQGSEA in the germline V gene. CDR3 DNA sequence: TGCAGCGGCGGGACACCGGGGGAGCAGTACTTC. As protein: CSGGTPGEQYF.

V and J are TRBV7-9 and TRBJ2-7; the D is unclear. Trimming shortened V by 7 bases and J by 0 bases, and 7 bases separated the two germline ends. CDR1 is SEHNR, CDR2 FQNEAQ, per germline (reference sequence). The CDR3 extends over 12 amino acids. The CDR3 reads CASNRNSYEQYF. The CDR3 bases are TGTGCCAGCAACCGGAACTCCTACGAGCAGTACTTC.

The chain joins TRBV18 to TRBJ1-1, with a weak D call TRBD1 (6 bases). Germline values: CDR1 KGHSH, CDR2 LQKENI. V lost 4 bases to trimming and J lost 1 base, with 7 bases between them. The CDR3 has 13 amino acids. CDR3: CASSLDRNTEAFF. In nucleotides, the CDR3 is TGTGCCAGCTCACTGGACAGGAACACTGAAGCTTTCTTT.

The chain joins TRBV6-5 to TRBJ2-3, with D tentatively TRBD1 or TRBD2 (5 bases each). Trimming took 0 bases from V and 2 from J, leaving 12 bases between them. In germline, CDR1 is MNHEY, CDR2 SVGAGI. This CDR3 contains 16 residues. The CDR3 loop reads CASSYSGGTYTDTQYF. DNA for the CDR3: TGTGCCAGCAGTTACTCGGGTGGGACGTACACAGATACGCAGTATTTT.

The chain uses TRBV7-3 and TRBJ2-1, with TRBD2 matching over 9 bases. The germline V gene encodes CDR1 SGHTA and CDR2 FQGTGA. Germline trimming cut 2 bases from V and 0 bases from J; bases unmatched to any gene: 8. The CDR3 has 18 amino acids. The CDR3 DNA is TGTGCCAGCAGCTTACAAGCGGGGGGTCCCAGCTCCTACAATGAGCAGTTCTTC. It codes for CASSLQAGGPSSYNEQFF.

This rearrangement joins TRBV10-3 to TRBJ1-6, with 7 nucleotides matching TRBD1. The germline V gene has CDR1 ENHRY and CDR2 SYGVKD. With V trimmed by 4 bases and J by 10 bases, 7 bases remained unmatched. This CDR3 spans 14 amino acids. CDR3 residues: CAISAAGGGSPLHF. The DNA for the CDR3 is TGTGCCATCAGTGCCGCAGGGGGGGGATCACCCCTCCACTTT.

The genes are TRBV21-1 and TRBJ2-5. TRBV21-1 corresponds to a pseudogene. The length of the CDR3 is 17 residues. The CDR3: CASSKLLGTPSIKTQYF. The CDR3 nucleotides read TGTGCCAGCAGCAAACTGTTAGGGACCCCGAGTATTAAGACCCAGTACTTC.

A single count supports this clone. V is TRBV28 and J is TRBJ1-4, with no clear D. CDR3 size: 12 residues. Germline V gives CDR1 MDHEN, CDR2 SYDVKM. V lost 7 bases, J lost 8 bases, and 11 bases lay in between. CDR3 sequence: CASTTAGEKLFF. The CDR3 DNA reads as TGTGCCAGCACTACCGCGGGGGAAAAACTGTTTTTT.

The V and J genes are TRBV6-4 and TRBJ2-3, with 11 positions matching TRBD2. The CDR3 covers 15 residues. Trimming took 6 bases from V and 3 from J; bases not matched to a gene: 5. Looked up from germline, CDR1 is MRHNA and CDR2 is SNTAGT. The CDR3, as DNA: TGTGCCAGCAGCGAAACTAGCGGGGGAACAGATACGCAGTATTTT. This encodes CASSETSGGTDTQYF.